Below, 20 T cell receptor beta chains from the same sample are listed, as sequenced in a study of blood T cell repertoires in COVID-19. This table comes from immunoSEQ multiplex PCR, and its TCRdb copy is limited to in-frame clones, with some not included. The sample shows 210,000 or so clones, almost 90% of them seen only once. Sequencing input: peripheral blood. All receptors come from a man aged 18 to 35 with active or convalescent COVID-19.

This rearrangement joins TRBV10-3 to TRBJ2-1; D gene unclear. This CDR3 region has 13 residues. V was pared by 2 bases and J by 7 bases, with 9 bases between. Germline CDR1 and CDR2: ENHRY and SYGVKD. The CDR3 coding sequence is TGTGCCATCAGTGAGCGGGTCGATAATGAGCAGTTCTTC. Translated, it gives CAISERVDNEQFF.

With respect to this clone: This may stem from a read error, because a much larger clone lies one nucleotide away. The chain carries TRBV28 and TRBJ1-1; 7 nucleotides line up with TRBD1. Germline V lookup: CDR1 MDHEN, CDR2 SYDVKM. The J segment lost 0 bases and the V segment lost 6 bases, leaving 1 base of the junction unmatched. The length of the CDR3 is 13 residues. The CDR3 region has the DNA TGTGCCAGCAGGGGACAGATGAACACTGAAGCTTTCTTT. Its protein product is CASRGQMNTEAFF.

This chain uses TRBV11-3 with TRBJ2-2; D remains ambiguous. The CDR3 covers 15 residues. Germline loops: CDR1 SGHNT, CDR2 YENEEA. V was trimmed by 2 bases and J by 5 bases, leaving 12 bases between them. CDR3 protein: CASSLSRGWTGELFF. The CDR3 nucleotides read TGTGCCAGCAGCTTAAGCCGCGGCTGGACCGGGGAGCTGTTTTTT.

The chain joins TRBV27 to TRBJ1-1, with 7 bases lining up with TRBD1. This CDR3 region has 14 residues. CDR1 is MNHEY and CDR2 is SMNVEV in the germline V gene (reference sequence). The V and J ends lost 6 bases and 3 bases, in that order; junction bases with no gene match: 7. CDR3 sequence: CASSLATGYTEAFF. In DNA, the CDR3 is TGTGCCAGCAGCCTAGCGACAGGGTACACTGAAGCTTTCTTT.

CDR3 nucleotides: TGTGCCAGCAGTAGACAGGGGTTTACGAGCAATCAGCCCCAGCATTTT. Translated: CASSRQGFTSNQPQHF. V and J are TRBV11-3 and TRBJ1-5; TRBD1 matches at 8 bases. J gave up 1 base and V 6 bases, and 8 bases lay outside the gene matches. This CDR3 is 16 amino acids long. Germline V gene sequence: CDR1 SGHNT, CDR2 YENEEA.

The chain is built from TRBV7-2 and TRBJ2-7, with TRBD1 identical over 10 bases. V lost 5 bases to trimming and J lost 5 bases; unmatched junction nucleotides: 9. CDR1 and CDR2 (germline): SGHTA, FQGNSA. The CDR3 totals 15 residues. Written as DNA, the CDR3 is TGTGCCAGCAGCCAGATCTCCGGGACAGGGGACGAGCAGTACTTC. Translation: CASSQISGTGDEQYF.

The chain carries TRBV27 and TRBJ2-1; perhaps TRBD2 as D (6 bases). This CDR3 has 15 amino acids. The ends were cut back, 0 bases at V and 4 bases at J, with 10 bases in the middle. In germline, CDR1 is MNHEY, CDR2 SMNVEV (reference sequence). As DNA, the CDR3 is TGTGCCAGCAGTTTATCCGGGGGTCAGTACAATGAGCAGTTCTTC. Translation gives CASSLSGGQYNEQFF.

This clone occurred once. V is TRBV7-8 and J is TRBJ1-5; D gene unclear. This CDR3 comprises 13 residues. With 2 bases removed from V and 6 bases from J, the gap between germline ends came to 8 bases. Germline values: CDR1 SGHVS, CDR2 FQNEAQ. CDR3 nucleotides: TGTGCCAGCAGCTTATTACGGGTTCAGCCCCAGCATTTT. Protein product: CASSLLRVQPQHF. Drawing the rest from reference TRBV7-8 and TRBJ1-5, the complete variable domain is GAGVSQSPRYKVAKRGQDVALRCDPISGHVSLFWYQQALGQGPEFLTYFQNEAQLDKSGLPSDRFFAERPEGSVSTLKIQRTQQEDSAVYLCASSLLRVQPQHFGDGTRLSIL.

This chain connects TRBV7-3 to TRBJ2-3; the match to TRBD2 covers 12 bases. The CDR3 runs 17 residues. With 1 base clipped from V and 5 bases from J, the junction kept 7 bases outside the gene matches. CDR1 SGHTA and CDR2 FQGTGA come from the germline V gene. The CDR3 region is CASSLRPSGREGDTQYF. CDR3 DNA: TGTGCCAGCAGCTTAAGGCCTAGCGGGAGGGAGGGAGATACGCAGTATTTT.

CDR3 coding DNA: TGTGCCAGCACCTCGAGACAGGGCCAAGAGACCCAGTACTTC. Translated: CASTSRQGQETQYF. The chain recombines TRBV7-9 with TRBJ2-5; 7 bases are a match to TRBD1. Germline V gene data show CDR1 as SEHNR and CDR2 as FQNEAQ (reference sequence). V gave up 7 bases and J gave up 1 base; unmatched junction bases: 6. This CDR3 has 14 amino acids.

CDR3 protein: CASSDRSSYNEQFF. The CDR3 nucleotides are TGTGCCAGCAGCGATCGCAGCTCCTACAATGAGCAGTTCTTC. V gene TRBV7-2 combines with J gene TRBJ2-1; D not certain. The length of the CDR3 is 14 residues. The V gene lost 5 bases and the J gene lost 0 bases, with 8 bases spanning the gap. The germline V gene has CDR1 SGHTA and CDR2 FQGNSA.

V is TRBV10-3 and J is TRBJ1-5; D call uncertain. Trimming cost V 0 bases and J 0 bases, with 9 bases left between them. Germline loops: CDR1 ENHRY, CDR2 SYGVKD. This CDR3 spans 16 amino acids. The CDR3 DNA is TGTGCCATCAGTGAGTCACCGGTTATTAGCAATCAGCCCCAGCATTTT. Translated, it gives CAISESPVISNQPQHF.

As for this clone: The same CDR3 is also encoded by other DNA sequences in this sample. The CDR3, as DNA: TGCGCCAGCAGCTTACCGGGACTTAACACTGAAGCTTTCTTT. Protein: CASSLPGLNTEAFF. V gene TRBV5-1 combines with J gene TRBJ1-1; a possible D gene is TRBD1 (5 bases). Per germline, CDR1 SGHRS and CDR2 YFSETQ. Trimming cost V 2 bases and J 2 bases, with 10 bases left between them. The CDR3 loop spans 14 amino acids.

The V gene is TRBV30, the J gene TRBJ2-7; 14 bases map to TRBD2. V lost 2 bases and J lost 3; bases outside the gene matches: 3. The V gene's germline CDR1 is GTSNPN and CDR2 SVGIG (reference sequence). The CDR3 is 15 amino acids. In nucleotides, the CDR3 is TGTGCCTGGAGTCGGGGGACTAGCGGGAGCTACGAGCAGTACTTC. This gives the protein CAWSRGTSGSYEQYF.

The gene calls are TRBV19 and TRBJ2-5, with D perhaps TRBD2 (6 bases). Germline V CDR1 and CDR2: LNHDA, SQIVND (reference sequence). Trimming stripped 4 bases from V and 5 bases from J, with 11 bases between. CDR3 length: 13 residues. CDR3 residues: CASSTAEGETQYF. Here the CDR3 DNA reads TGTGCCAGTAGTACAGCGGAGGGCGAGACCCAGTACTTC.

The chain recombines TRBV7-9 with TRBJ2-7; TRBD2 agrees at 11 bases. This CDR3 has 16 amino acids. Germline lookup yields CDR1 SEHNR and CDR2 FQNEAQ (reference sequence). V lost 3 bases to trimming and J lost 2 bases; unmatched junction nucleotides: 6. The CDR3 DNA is TGTGCCAGCAGCTTTGGACTAGCGGGCAACCCCTACGAGCAGTACTTC. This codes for CASSFGLAGNPYEQYF.

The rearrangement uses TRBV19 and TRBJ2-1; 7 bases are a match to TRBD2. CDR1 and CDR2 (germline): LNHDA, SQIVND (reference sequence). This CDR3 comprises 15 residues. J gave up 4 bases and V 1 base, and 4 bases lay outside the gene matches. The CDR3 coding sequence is TGTGCCAGTAGTATAGCCGGGACTATATACAATGAGCAGTTCTTC. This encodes CASSIAGTIYNEQFF.

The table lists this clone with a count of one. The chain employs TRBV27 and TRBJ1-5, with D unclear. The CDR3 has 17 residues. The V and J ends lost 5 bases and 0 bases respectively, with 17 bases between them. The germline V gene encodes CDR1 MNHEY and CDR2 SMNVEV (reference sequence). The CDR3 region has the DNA TGTGCCAGCAGTCCCATGCCGGGATCCTATAGCAATCAGCCCCAGCATTTT. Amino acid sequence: CASSPMPGSYSNQPQHF.

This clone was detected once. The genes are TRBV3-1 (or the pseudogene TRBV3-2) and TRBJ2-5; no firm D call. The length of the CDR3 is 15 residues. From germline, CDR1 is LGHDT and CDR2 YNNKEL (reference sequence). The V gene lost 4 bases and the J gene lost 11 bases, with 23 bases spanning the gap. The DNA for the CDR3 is TGTGCCAGCAGCCCTACAAGCGCCCTCGGAGTTACACAGTACTTC. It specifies CASSPTSALGVTQYF.

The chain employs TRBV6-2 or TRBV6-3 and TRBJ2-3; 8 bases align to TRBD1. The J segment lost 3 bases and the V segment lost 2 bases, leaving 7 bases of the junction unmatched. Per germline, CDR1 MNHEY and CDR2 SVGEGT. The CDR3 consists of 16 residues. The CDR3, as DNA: TGTGCCAGCAGTTACGGACAGGGTACTGGAACAGATACGCAGTATTTT. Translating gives CASSYGQGTGTDTQYF.